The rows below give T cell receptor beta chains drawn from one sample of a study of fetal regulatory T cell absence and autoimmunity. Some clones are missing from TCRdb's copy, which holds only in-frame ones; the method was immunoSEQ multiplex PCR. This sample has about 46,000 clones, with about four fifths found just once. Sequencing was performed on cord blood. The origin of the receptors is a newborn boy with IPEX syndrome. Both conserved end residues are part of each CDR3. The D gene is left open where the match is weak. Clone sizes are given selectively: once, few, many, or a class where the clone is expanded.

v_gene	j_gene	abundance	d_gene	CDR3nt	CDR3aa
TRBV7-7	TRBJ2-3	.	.	TGTGCCAGCAGCGAGGGGGACTTCGGCACAGATACGCAGTATTTT	CASSEGDFGTDTQYF
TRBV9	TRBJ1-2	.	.	TGTGCCAGCTCTGAGGGGCCGGGGGGTAGCTATGGCTACACCTTC	CASSEGPGGSYGYTF
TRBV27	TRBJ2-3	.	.	TGTGCCAGCAGAGGGGGTCATGCGGATACGCAGTATTTT	CASRGGHADTQYF
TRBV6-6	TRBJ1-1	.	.	TGTGCCAGCAGTTACCCCACAGGGAATAACACTGAAGCTTTCTTT	CASSYPTGNNTEAFF
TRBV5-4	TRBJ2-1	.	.	TGTGCCAGCAGCCTACGGAGGGGGCCCTCCTACAATGAGCAGTTCTTC	CASSLRRGPSYNEQFF
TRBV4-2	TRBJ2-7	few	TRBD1	TGTGCCAGCAGCCAAGCACCGGGACAGGGTATCTACGAGCAGTACTTC	CASSQAPGQGIYEQYF
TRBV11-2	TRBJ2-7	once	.	TGTGCCAGCAGCTTAGATGAGGGGGACGAGCAGTACTTC	CASSLDEGDEQYF
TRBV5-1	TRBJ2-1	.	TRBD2	TGCGCCAGCTCCGGTGGGCTAGCGGTTTACAATGAGCAGTTCTTC	CASSGGLAVYNEQFF
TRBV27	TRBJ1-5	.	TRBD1	TGTGCCAGCAGTTTAGTCGGACAGGGGAAGGGCAATCAGCCCCAGCATTTT	CASSLVGQGKGNQPQHF
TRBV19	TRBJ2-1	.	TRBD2	TGTGCCAGTAGTATAGTAGCGGGAGGGCCTAGTGAGCAGTTCTTC	CASSIVAGGPSEQFF
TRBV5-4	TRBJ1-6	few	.	TGTGCCAGCACCTTGGGGGCAGGGAATTCACCCCTCCACTTT	CASTLGAGNSPLHF
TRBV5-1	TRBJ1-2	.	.	TGCGCCAGCAGCTTGCGAGGGACGGAGAGCCAAACCTTC	CASSLRGTESQTF
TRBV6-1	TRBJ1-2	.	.	TGTGCCAGCAGTGAAGCGCAAAGGGATGGCTACACCTTC	CASSEAQRDGYTF
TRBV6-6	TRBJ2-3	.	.	TGTGCCAGCAGTTCTACCAATGCGGGATCACCAGATACGCAGTATTTT	CASSSTNAGSPDTQYF
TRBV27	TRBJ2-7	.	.	TGTGCCAGCAGTTTGCTGAGGGGATCCTACGAGCAGTACTTC	CASSLLRGSYEQYF
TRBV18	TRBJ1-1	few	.	TGTGCCAGCTCACCAGTGCAGGTTGGGCACACTGAAGCTTTCTTT	CASSPVQVGHTEAFF
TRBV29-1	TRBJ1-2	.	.	TGCAGCGTTGATGGGGGGCTTGGCTACACCTTC	CSVDGGLGYTF
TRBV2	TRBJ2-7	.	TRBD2	TGTGCCAGCAGTGGACTAGCGGGAGGAACTGGGGAGCAGTACTTC	CASSGLAGGTGEQYF
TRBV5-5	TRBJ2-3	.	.	TGTGCCAGCAGCTTTAAAGATACGCAGTATTTT	CASSFKDTQYF
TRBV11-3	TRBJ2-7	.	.	TGTGCCAGCAGCTTCAGGTTTTACGAGCAGTACTTC	CASSFRFYEQYF
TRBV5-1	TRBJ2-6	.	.	TGCGCCAGCCCTCCGGGCATTACTCAAGCCCTCTCTGGGGCCAACGTCCTGACTTTC	CASPPGITQALSGANVLTF
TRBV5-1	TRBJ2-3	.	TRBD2	TGCGCCAGCAGCTTTAGCGGGAGTTACACAGATACGCAGTATTTT	CASSFSGSYTDTQYF
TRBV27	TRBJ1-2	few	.	TGTGCCAGCAGCCCCGGTCCTAACTATGGCTACACCTTC	CASSPGPNYGYTF
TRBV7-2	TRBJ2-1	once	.	TGTGCCAGCAGCCAGACAGGCAACAATGAGCAGTTCTTC	CASSQTGNNEQFF
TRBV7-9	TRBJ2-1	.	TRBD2	TGTGCCAGCAGCTCACCAGGGACTAGCGGGGGGGCCTTCAATGAGCAGTTCTTC	CASSSPGTSGGAFNEQFF
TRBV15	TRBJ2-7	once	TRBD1	TGTGCCACCAGCAGAGATACAGGGGGCTACGAGCAGTACTTC	CATSRDTGGYEQYF
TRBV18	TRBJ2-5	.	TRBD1	TGTGCCAGCCAGGGGGAACAAGAGACCCAGTACTTC	CASQGEQETQYF
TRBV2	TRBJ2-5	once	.	TGTGCCAGCGTTACTATCAGTACTCTGCAGACCCAGTACTTC	CASVTISTLQTQYF
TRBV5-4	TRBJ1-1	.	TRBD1	TGTGCCAGCAGCTACAGGGGCGGGAACACTGAAGCTTTCTTT	CASSYRGGNTEAFF
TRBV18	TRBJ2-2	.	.	TGTGCCAGCTCACCACCAACACAAGGGCTCTACACCGGGGAGCTGTTTTTT	CASSPPTQGLYTGELFF
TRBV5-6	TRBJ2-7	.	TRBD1	TGTGCCAGCAGCTTGGGGACAGGGGCGGCCGAGCAGTACTTC	CASSLGTGAAEQYF
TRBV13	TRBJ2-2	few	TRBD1	TGTGCCAGCAGCTCTGGACAGGGGGGGAACACCGGGGAGCTGTTTTTT	CASSSGQGGNTGELFF
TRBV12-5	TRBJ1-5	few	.	TGTGCTAGTGGTTTGCACAATCAGCCCCAGCATTTT	CASGLHNQPQHF
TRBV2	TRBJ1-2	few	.	TGTGCCGCGGCAGTAAACTATGGCTACACCTTC	CAAAVNYGYTF
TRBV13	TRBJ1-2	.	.	TGTGCCAGCAGCTTGGGGTCTTCACAGGGATCGGATGGCTACACCTTC	CASSLGSSQGSDGYTF
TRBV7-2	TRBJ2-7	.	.	TGTGCCAGCAGCTTAGGGCTAGCCTCCTACGAGCAGTACTTC	CASSLGLASYEQYF
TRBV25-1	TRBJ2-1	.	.	TGTGCCAGCAGTGAATTAAAGGACAGCTCCTACAATGAGCAGTTCTTC	CASSELKDSSYNEQFF
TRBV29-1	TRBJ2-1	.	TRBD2	TGCAGCGTTGCTATCGCGGGGGGCCCCTCCTACAATGAGCAGTTCTTC	CSVAIAGGPSYNEQFF
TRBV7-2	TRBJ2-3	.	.	TGTGCCAGCAGCTTGGTATTCCCGGATACGCAGTATTTT	CASSLVFPDTQYF
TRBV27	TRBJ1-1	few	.	TGTGCCAGCAGTTTGGGCGAAGGTGCTGAAGCTTTCTTT	CASSLGEGAEAFF
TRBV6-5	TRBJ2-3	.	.	TGTGCCAGCAGTCGTGGGGGGGCGGCAGATACGCAGTATTTT	CASSRGGAADTQYF
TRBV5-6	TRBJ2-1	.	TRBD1	TGTGCCAGCAGCTTCGGACAGGGGGCGTACAATGAGCAGTTCTTC	CASSFGQGAYNEQFF
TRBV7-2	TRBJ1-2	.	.	TGTGCCAGCAGCCGGGATAACTATGGCTACACCTTC	CASSRDNYGYTF
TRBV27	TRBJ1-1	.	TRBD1	TGTGCCAGCAGGGTCAGGGGGGCGAACACTGAAGCTTTCTTT	CASRVRGANTEAFF
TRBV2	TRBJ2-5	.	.	TGTGCCAGCAGTGAACCGGTGTACCAAGAGACCCAGTACTTC	CASSEPVYQETQYF
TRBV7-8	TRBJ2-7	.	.	TGTGCCAGCAGCTTGGACGACAACTACGAGCAGTACTTC	CASSLDDNYEQYF
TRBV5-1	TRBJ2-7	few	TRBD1	TGCGCCAGCAGCTTCACAGGGGTCTCCTACGAGCAGTACTTC	CASSFTGVSYEQYF
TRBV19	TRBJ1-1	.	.	TGTGCCAGTAGTAGTTGGGCCGTGGGGAACACTGAAGCTTTCTTT	CASSSWAVGNTEAFF
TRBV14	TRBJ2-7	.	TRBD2	TGTGCCAGCAGCCATCTATCTAGCGGGCGCTACGAGCAGTACTTC	CASSHLSSGRYEQYF
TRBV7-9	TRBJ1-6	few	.	TGTGCCAGCAGCCCATGGGCGGGACTCGATAATTCACCCCTCCACTTT	CASSPWAGLDNSPLHF
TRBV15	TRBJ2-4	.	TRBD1	TGTGCCACCAGCAGGAGGGGGCCAACAGGGGGCATGGTGTACTTC	CATSRRGPTGGMVYF
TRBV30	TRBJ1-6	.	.	TGTGCCTGGGCCCAGGGAAGTTTGGATTCACCCCTCCACTTT	CAWAQGSLDSPLHF
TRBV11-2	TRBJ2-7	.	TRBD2	TGTGCCAGCAGCACCCTTGCGGGGGGAGGGGAGCAGTACTTC	CASSTLAGGGEQYF